This T cell receptor (beta chain) came from a study of CD8 T cells in Susac syndrome. This CDR3 is built from 15 residues. CDR1 and CDR2 from the germline V gene are DFQATT and SNEGSKA (reference sequence). V shed 1 base and J 3 bases; nucleotides not matched to a gene: 4. Sequencing of TCR beta was undertaken in CD8+ and CD4+ T cells derived from blood. With random hexamers, reverse transcription was performed on roughly 0.5 to 1 ug of RNA. Amplification of the TCR beta CDR3 was carried out by immunoSEQ multiplex PCR, which spanned a total of 54 Vbeta and 13 Jbeta segments. TCRdb reprocessed the immunoSEQ multiplex PCR reads via MiXCR and lists one record per CDR3 protein. This sample has about 200,000 distinct CDR3 sequences, with 95% found just once.

This TCR came from a human donor in good health. What was sequenced was CD4+ T cells from PBMCs. The V gene is TRBV20-1, the J gene TRBJ2-5; 11 nucleotides align to TRBD2. The CDR3 loop reads CSARGLGLAEETQYF. The CDR3 nucleotides read TGCAGTGCTAGAGGCCTGGGACTAGCGGAAGAGACCCAGTACTTC.